This TCR beta chain was captured in a study of blood T cell repertoires in COVID-19. Study at large: The cDNA or gDNA used as material had been derived from T cells, B-cell-depleted T cells, or PBMCs.

Sequenced by immunoSEQ multiplex PCR; TCRdb stores in-frame clones only, minus some. The repertoire holds about 43,000 clones, with 83% as singletons. The V gene lost 5 bases and the J gene lost 5 bases, with 15 bases spanning the gap. Germline loops: CDR1 SEHNR, CDR2 FQNEAQ (reference sequence). CDR3 length: 14 residues. The chain combines TRBV7-9 with TRBJ1-2; D gene unclear. Material for sequencing was peripheral blood. This clonotype was sampled from an older man in a cohort sampled during active COVID-19. CDR3 sequence reads: CASSPRGGRYGYTF. CDR3 nucleotide sequence: TGTGCCAGCAGCCCCCGGGGAGGGAGGTATGGCTACACCTTC.